One T cell receptor beta chain is described in this entry. Its target is not known. The data stem from a study of cytomegalovirus exposure and HLA in healthy donors. The study's findings and limits: Later analysis placed DRB1 highest and HLA-C lowest in TCR association rates, which differed by HLA locus. Donor immune exposure was known only as CMV serostatus.

With 60 Vbeta and 13 Jbeta primers, the PCR was carried out. TCRdb's table, derived via immunoSEQ multiplex PCR, lists solely in-frame clones and lacks some. In the table there are more than 95,000 clones, 76% of which are singletons. The trim removed 1 base at V and 1 base at J, leaving 3 bases unmatched. The CDR3 has 16 residues. Per the germline V gene, CDR1 is SGHAT and CDR2 is FQNNGV. The specimen was PBMCs. The J gene is TRBJ2-2, the V gene TRBV11-2; the match to TRBD1 covers 7 bases. The receptor was isolated from a man aged 50 or older in good health and CMV-seronegative. The CDR3 spells CASSLARTGNTGELFF. CDR3 sequence (DNA): TGTGCCAGCAGCTTAGCCAGGACAGGGAACACCGGGGAGCTGTTTTTT.